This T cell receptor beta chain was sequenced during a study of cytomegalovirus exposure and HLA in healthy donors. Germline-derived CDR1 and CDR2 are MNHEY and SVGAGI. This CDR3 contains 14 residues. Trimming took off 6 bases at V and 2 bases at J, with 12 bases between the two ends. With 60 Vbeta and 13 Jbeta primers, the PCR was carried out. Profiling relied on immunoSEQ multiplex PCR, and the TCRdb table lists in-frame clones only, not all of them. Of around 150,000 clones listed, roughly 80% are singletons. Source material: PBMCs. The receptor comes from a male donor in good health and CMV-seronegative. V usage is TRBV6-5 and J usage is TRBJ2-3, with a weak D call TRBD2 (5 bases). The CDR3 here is CASRDTGSTDTQYF. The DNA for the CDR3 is TGTGCCAGCAGGGATACGGGGTCCACAGATACGCAGTATTTT.